This TCR beta chain was obtained from a study of cytomegalovirus exposure and HLA in healthy donors (dated by TCRdb to about 2017). For the study in its entirety: A later analysis indicated that the 130 or so validation repertoires were generated on the platform also employed for the approximately 670 repertoires of the first cohort. The study aimed to test whether cataloging public T cell receptors could reveal signatures of past pathogen exposure. Along with the approximately 650-subject first cohort, a separate validation cohort of over a hundred different subjects was used. The study combined high-throughput TCR immunosequencing, statistical association of individual TCRs with disease status, and machine learning to predict cytomegalovirus infection status. The research as a whole found: In vitro tests confirmed that a few of the cytomegalovirus-associated TCR beta chains recognize cytomegalovirus antigens. It was suggested by the authors that the approach could potentially be generalized to other disease states and immunological phenotypes. In both the original and validation cohorts, the classifier was reported to diagnose cytomegalovirus status with high specificity and sensitivity. The validation cohort had no HLA typing available for a later analysis, so co-occurrence within that cohort was assessed over all 130 or so repertoires. In a later analysis, TCRs clustered in the first cohort were found to also tend to co-occur in the 130 or so validation repertoires, with roughly 93% of cluster scores above 0. In the study, around 150 TCR beta chains were listed as associated with cytomegalovirus. While some public TCRs were present in many individuals, most TCR sequences turned up only very rarely across donors.

Separate from the roughly 700-subject first cohort, the validation cohort of roughly 130 subjects was the group to which the donors belonged. Library creation used the immunoSEQ multiplex PCR assay. Concerning the study's data processing: To diagnose cytomegalovirus status from the catalog of TCR beta chain sequences, a statistical classification framework was built. TCRdb carries this immuneACCESS record with in-frame sequences only. Its versions omit some clonotypes, under half of them owing to an unresolved V gene in the studies checked, with the rest unexplained. That table furnishes V, J and clone size, whereas the DNA furnished D and trimming. This sample is represented by about 95,000 clones; 85% of them were singletons. Of the sample, 20% to 25% falls within the top ten clones. Regarding this clone: Its cognate antigen has yet to be identified. No much larger clonotype is one base removed from it; base qualities were not supplied.

The TCR originated in a man aged 18 to 35 in good health and CMV-seropositive. Sequenced material: PBMCs.

This receptor carries the CDR3 CASSLLGGYSDEQFF. The sequenced DNA: TGCGCCAGCAGCTTGCTGGGAGGGTATTCGGATGAGCAGTTCTTC. The rearranged segments are TRBV5-1 and TRBJ2-1, and 7 junction bases match TRBD2. The V end gives up 1 base and the J end 8 bases, leaving 9 bases in the junction not matched to a gene. Inclusive of the bounding cysteine and phenylalanine, the CDR3 is 15 residues long. Of the read, only the CDR3 DNA is kept; its 45 bases are in frame from base 1. Reading the germline V gene gives CDR1 SGHRS and CDR2 YFSETQ.